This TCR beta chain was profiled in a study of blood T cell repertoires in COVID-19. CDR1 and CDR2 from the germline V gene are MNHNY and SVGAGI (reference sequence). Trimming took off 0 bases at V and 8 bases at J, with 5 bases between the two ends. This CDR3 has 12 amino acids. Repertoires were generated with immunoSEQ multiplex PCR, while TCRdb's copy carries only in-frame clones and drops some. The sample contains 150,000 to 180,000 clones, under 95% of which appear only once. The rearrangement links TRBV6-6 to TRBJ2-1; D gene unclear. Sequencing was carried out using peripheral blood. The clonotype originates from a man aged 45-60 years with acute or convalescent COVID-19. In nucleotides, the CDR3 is TGTGCCAGCAGTTACTCGAGTTATGAGCAGTTCTTC. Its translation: CASSYSSYEQFF.